This TCR beta chain was obtained from a study of hypomethylating agent response in myelodysplastic syndrome. At the level of the study: A diploid cytogenetic profile was most common; mean age around 77 +/- 6.3 years. Study-wide findings and caveats: Possible novel MDS antigen recognition by shared GLIPH2 clusters needs experimental validation.

Survey resolution used two replicates of about 200 ng, totaling approximately 400 ng DNA. Profiling relied on immunoSEQ multiplex PCR, and the TCRdb table lists in-frame clones only, not all of them. Of nearly 4,500 clones listed, roughly four fifths are singletons. Turning to this clone: The antigen is undetermined.

The CDR3 is 15 amino acids. The V gene's germline CDR1 is MGHRA and CDR2 YSYEKL. V lost 4 bases, J lost 1 base, and 13 bases lay in between. The sequencing used bone marrow, collected before or after starting hypomethylating agent treatment for myelodysplastic syndrome (not recorded which). This clonotype was obtained from a human donor with myelodysplastic syndrome. This chain joins TRBV4-1 and TRBJ1-1; D uncertain. The CDR3 DNA follows: TGCGCCAGCAGCCCACTGGGTCTTAAGAACACTGAAGCTTTCTTT. Its protein is CASSPLGLKNTEAFF.